This T cell receptor (beta chain) was documented in a study of T cell responses to AZD1222 COVID-19 vaccine. Study summary: The study pooled second doses at about 4 or about 12 weeks. Broader study findings: White British people made up most donors, females outnumbered males, and clonal diversity was possibly underestimated. Elevations in Spike-specific TCR breadth and depth followed administration of two AZD1222 doses. Just a handful of AZD1222 recipients were seropositive at baseline.

Germline lookup yields CDR1 MRHNA and CDR2 SNTAGT. V was pared by 1 base and J by 0 bases, with 9 bases between. The CDR3 is 15 residues long. Clones were read by immunoSEQ multiplex PCR, and TCRdb kept only the in-frame ones, dropping some. The repertoire holds tens of thousands of clones, with approximately 83% as singletons. Of note for this clone: The target antigen is unknown.

The material was peripheral blood, obtained on day 0 of AZD1222 vaccination. V and J are TRBV6-4 and TRBJ1-1, with no clear D. The receptor comes from an adult in good health. The CDR3 loop is CASSDWWRLNTEAFF. CDR3 coding DNA: TGTGCCAGCAGTGACTGGTGGCGGTTGAACACTGAAGCTTTCTTT.